The TCR beta chain described here comes from a study of T cell repertoires in cytomegalovirus infection. Study-level background: Recently described HLA-C-restricted plus well-studied HLA-B-restricted CMV epitopes were used. Both CMV infection and a matching HLA type were indicated by public TCR beta signatures. Regarding the study as a whole: Totalled public TCR beta family frequency picked out people who carried CMV plus the relevant HLA. Dominating the ex vivo response were TCR beta clonotypes that were CMV-specific and HLA-C-restricted.

Each CDR3 protein gets one entry after TCRdb re-called the reads with MiXCR. The table includes about 900,000 distinct CDR3 sequences, around 30% detected once. With regard to this clonotype: Its specificity is not known. At one end, the junction sequence differs from germline, possibly due to a read error.

This sequence originates from a human donor in good health (CMV status not recorded). Some clones in this sample may be carry-over from other donors' samples. The material sequenced was cultured CD8+ T cells from PBMCs, taken from culture after CMV antigen stimulation.

The CDR3 DNA reads as TGCGCCAGCGGCCAAGGAGAAAGCTATGGCTACACCTTC. This codes for CASGQGESYGYTF. This chain connects TRBV4-1 to TRBJ1-2; unclear D gene. Germline V gives CDR1 MGHRA, CDR2 YSYEKL. This CDR3 contains 13 residues.